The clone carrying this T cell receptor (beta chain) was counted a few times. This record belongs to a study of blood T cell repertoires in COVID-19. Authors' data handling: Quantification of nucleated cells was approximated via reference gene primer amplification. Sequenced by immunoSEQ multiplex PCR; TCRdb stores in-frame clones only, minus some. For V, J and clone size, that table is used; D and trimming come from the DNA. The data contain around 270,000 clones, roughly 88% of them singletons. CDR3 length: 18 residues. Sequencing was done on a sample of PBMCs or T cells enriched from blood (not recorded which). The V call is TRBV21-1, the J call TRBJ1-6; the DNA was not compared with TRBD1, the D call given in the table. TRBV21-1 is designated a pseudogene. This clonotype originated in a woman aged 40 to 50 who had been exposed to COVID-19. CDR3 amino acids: CASSKHPGPVSENSPLHF. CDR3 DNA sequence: TGTGCCAGCAGCAAACATCCAGGCCCAGTAAGTGAGAATTCACCCCTCCACTTT.